The clone carrying this T cell receptor beta chain has more than one count but fewer than ten. Its specificity is unknown. The data stem from a study of cytomegalovirus exposure and HLA in healthy donors. Study observations and caveats: The Asian-associated ancestry cluster reportedly had fewer N-insertions than the approximately 690-donor mean in a later analysis. TCR beta V- and J-gene trimming, according to a later analysis, was linked to a missense DCLRE1C variant. Analyses of presence/absence relied on an assumption of roughly uniform sequencing depth across donors.

A multiplex PCR was run with 60 Vbeta primers and 13 Jbeta primers. Method: immunoSEQ multiplex PCR; TCRdb's copy keeps in-frame clones and lacks some. The profile covers under 100,000 clones, with 10% appearing a single time and around 24% taken by the ten largest. Sequencing input: PBMCs. The receptor's source is a man in his sixties in good health and CMV-seropositive.

CDR3 protein: CAWSPRGVEETQYF. CDR3 nucleotide sequence: TGTGCCTGGAGTCCCAGGGGGGTGGAAGAGACCCAGTACTTC. The J gene is TRBJ2-5, the V gene TRBV30; the D gene is possibly TRBD1 (7 bases). Germline V CDR1 and CDR2: GTSNPN, SVGIG (reference sequence). V lost 2 bases, J lost 3 bases, and 13 bases lay in between. The CDR3 runs to 14 residues.